The T cell receptor beta chain described here comes from a study of OX40 agonist ivuxolimab in advanced cancers. In the study overall: With ivuxolimab, an agonistic anti-OX40 (CD134) antibody, patients were treated.

Method: immunoSEQ multiplex PCR; TCRdb's copy keeps in-frame clones and lacks some. The data hold almost 85,000 clones, with 94% observed a single time. In regard to this clone: The target antigen is unknown.

Baseline, cycle 4 day 1, and cycle 7 day 1 were the blood sampling points. The study, taken as a whole, reports: CD4+ T cells averaged fewer expanded clones than CD8+ T cells.

V shed 0 bases and J 2 bases; nucleotides not matched to a gene: 3. Germline V gene sequence: CDR1 SGHRS, CDR2 YFSETQ. The CDR3 runs 15 residues. The TCR sequence derives from an adult with an advanced solid tumor such as melanoma, head and neck, liver or kidney cancer. The chain carries TRBV5-1 and TRBJ2-5; 8 bases map to TRBD2. Sample: CD4+ or CD8+ T cells sorted from blood, taken in a trial of the OX40 agonist ivuxolimab. CDR3 coding DNA: TGCGCCAGCAGCTTGGAAGCGGGGGTTCAAGAGACCCAGTACTTC. Residues: CASSLEAGVQETQYF.